The rows below give T cell receptor beta chains drawn from one sample of a study of blood T cells in healthy people across ages. TCRdb fed the 5' RACE reads into MiXCR, producing one record per CDR3 protein. There are under 800,000 distinct CDR3 sequences in the sample; around a fifth occur only once, and 3.5% to 4% lies in the top ten. The material sequenced was blood. All receptors derive from a man between 65 and 85 years old in good health. Each CDR3 is given with its conserved first and last residue. The D gene is left open where the match is weak. Rows give clone size only sometimes, using once, few, many, or a class for an expanded clone.

>TRBD2|TRBV7-8|few|TRBJ2-1
TGTGCCAGCAGCGCGTCCGGGACTAGCGGGAGCGATGAGCAGTTCTTC
CASSASGTSGSDEQFF
>.|TRBV20-1|few|TRBJ1-4
TGCAGTGCTAGGCCGGGAGGCCTTCATGAAAAACTGTTTTTT
CSARPGGLHEKLFF
>.|TRBV3-1|few|TRBJ1-1
TGTGCCAGCAGCCAAGATATGGGGAACACTGAAGCTTTCTTT
CASSQDMGNTEAFF
>TRBD2|TRBV20-1|many|TRBJ2-7
TGCAGTGCTAGAAGCGGGGGCTCCTACGAGCAGTACTTC
CSARSGGSYEQYF
>.|TRBV3-1|.|TRBJ2-1
TGTGCCAGCAGCCAAGTCCAGGGAGCTGACTACAATGAGCAGTTCTTC
CASSQVQGADYNEQFF
>.|TRBV3-1|.|TRBJ2-1
TGTGCCAGCAGACAAATGGAGGGCGTTGGGTATGAGCAGTCCTTC
CASRQMEGVGYEQSF
>TRBD2|TRBV11-2|once|TRBJ2-5
TGTGCCAGCAGCTGGACTAGCGAAGAGACCCAGTACTTC
CASSWTSEETQYF
>.|TRBV21-1|few|TRBJ1-6
TGTGCCAGCAGCAAAATAGCCTTGATCAATTCACCCCTCCACTTT
CASSKIALINSPLHF
>TRBD2|TRBV7-9|.|TRBJ2-1
TGTGCCAGCAGGCCCGGGAGGGCCCGTATGAATGAGCAGTTCTTC
CASRPGRARMNEQFF
>.|TRBV4-2|.|TRBJ1-2
TGTGCCAGCAGCCAAGATGGTGGCGGCTACACCTTC
CASSQDGGGYTF
>.|TRBV4-3|few|TRBJ2-1
TGCGCCAGCAGCCAAGATCCAGGGCGCAATGAGCAGTTCTTC
CASSQDPGRNEQFF
>TRBD1|TRBV27|few|TRBJ1-1
TGTGCCAGCAGGCAACAGGGGTTAAACACTGAAGCTTTCTTT
CASRQQGLNTEAFF
>.|TRBV29-1|.|TRBJ2-6
TGCAGCGTTGTGGCCAGGGGCGCCTCTGGGGCCAACGTCCTGACTTTC
CSVVARGASGANVLTF
>TRBD2|TRBV7-2|.|TRBJ2-3
TGTGCCAGCATCGGCACTAGCGGGAGTGGACCGATGGAGCAGTATTTT
CASIGTSGSGPMEQYF
>.|TRBV20-1|.|TRBJ2-1
TGCAGTGCGGACCACCGTTCCGGCTCGGTCTACAATGAGCAGTTCTTC
CSADHRSGSVYNEQFF